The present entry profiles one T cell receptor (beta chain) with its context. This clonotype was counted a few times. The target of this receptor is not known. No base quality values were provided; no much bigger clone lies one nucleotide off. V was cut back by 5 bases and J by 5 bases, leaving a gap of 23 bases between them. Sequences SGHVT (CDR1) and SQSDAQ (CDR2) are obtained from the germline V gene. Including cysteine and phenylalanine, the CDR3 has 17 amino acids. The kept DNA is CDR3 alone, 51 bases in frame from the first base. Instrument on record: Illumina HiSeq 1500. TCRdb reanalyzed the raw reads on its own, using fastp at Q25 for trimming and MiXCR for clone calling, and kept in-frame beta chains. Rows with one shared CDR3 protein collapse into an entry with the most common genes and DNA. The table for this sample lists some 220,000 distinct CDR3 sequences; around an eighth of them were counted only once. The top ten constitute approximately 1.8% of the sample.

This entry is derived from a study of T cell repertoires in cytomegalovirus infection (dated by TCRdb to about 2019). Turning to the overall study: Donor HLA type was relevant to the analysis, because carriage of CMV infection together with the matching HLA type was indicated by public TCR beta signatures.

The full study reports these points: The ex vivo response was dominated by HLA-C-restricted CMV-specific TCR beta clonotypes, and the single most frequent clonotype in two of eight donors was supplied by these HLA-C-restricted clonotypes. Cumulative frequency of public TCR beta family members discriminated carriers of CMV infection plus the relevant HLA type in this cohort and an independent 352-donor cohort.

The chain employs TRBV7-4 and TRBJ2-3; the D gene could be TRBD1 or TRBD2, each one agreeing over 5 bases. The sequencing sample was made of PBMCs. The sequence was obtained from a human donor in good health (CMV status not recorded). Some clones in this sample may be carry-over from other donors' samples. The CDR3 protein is CASSPFVGAAVEDTQYF. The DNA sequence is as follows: TGTGCCAGCAGCCCCTTCGTCGGGGCAGCCGTGGAAGATACGCAGTATTTT.